Listed below are T cell receptor beta chains from one sample, sequenced in a study of monozygotic twins with inflammatory bowel disease. TCRdb reprocessed the 5' RACE reads, with one entry per CDR3 protein and no DNA. This sample's table has approximately 120,000 distinct CDR3 sequences. Sequencing was done on a sample of blood. Receptors were obtained from a human donor with ulcerative colitis or Crohn's disease, or a healthy co-twin of an affected twin (not recorded which). The CDR3 runs from the conserved cysteine through the conserved F or W.

TRBV7-2	TRBJ2-3	CASSPRREAVDTQYF
TRBV5-1	TRBJ2-1	CASSWTRGTTRKYNEQFF
TRBV11-2	TRBJ2-5	CASSIPTRPETQYF
TRBV19	TRBJ2-6	CASSASLTGPGANVLTF
TRBV24-1	TRBJ2-3	CATSDFLTSDTQYF
TRBV29-1	TRBJ1-5	CSVETGPNQPQHF
TRBV9	TRBJ1-6	CASSPESGGRTNSPLHF
TRBV28	TRBJ1-4	CASSPDRGGTNEKLFF
TRBV3-1	TRBJ2-7	CASSQEIPSKQYF
TRBV15	TRBJ1-5	CATSLSFTNQPQHF
TRBV7-8	TRBJ1-1	CASSLGARGEAFF
TRBV2	TRBJ2-7	CASQTGVREQYF
TRBV5-1	TRBJ1-1	CASSEDTSGTEAFF
TRBV15	TRBJ2-7	CATSRSGTASYEQYF
TRBV9	TRBJ2-1	CASSRGWTILVGEQFF
TRBV29-1	TRBJ2-2	CSVMDTSGTGELFF
TRBV5-1	TRBJ2-7	CASSLTVLSSYEQYF
TRBV12-3/TRBV12-4	TRBJ1-6	CASSLDWAGSPLHF
TRBV28	TRBJ2-1	CASSFGGLNNEQFF
TRBV5-5	TRBJ2-2	CASSLEVAGVSGELFF
TRBV5-6	TRBJ2-1	CASSLPGDDEQFF
TRBV12-3/TRBV12-4	TRBJ2-1	CASSHNFHEQFF
TRBV19	TRBJ2-2	CASSSDSAPGLAGAPSLGELFF
TRBV7-6	TRBJ2-5	CASSLGDIGETQYF
TRBV7-9	TRBJ1-5	CASSGRGRGDQPQHF
TRBV5-1	TRBJ2-3	CASRPASGRVPDTQYF
TRBV6-5	TRBJ1-4	CASKEGRIEKLFF
TRBV19	TRBJ1-5	CASSGRQADNQPQHF
TRBV12-3/TRBV12-4	TRBJ2-7	CASSLASFASYEQYF
TRBV5-5	TRBJ2-7	CASSLEGAGGYEQYF
TRBV5-1	TRBJ1-4	CASSPKGSDEKLFF
TRBV20-1	TRBJ2-7	CSAPSGYEQYF
TRBV20-1	TRBJ1-2	CSAIRVGFAYGYTF
TRBV3-1	TRBJ1-3	CASSQGTRGGNTIYF
TRBV5-1	TRBJ1-5	CASSLAGYGDQPQHF
TRBV5-1	TRBJ1-1	CASSSGPPGAEAFF
TRBV20-1	TRBJ1-1	CSARGPGDNTEAFF
TRBV28	TRBJ2-5	CASSPFSGSGTQYF
TRBV28	TRBJ2-1	CASTYGGSVYNEQFF
TRBV28	TRBJ2-5	CASSRTQGAVETQYF
TRBV7-9	TRBJ1-1	CASSSLLRQGSNTEAFF
TRBV2	TRBJ2-7	CASKFGLPYEQYF
TRBV20-1	TRBJ1-5	CSARGGPGYQPQHF
TRBV18	TRBJ2-7	CASSRGDYEQYF
TRBV7-2	TRBJ1-1	CASSLERREYGEAFF
TRBV5-1	TRBJ1-2	CASSSADADYGYTF
TRBV12-3/TRBV12-4	TRBJ2-1	CASSGDRGVNEQFF
TRBV5-4	TRBJ2-3	CASTSGSTDTQYF
TRBV20-1	TRBJ2-5	CSASYLRGLETQYF
TRBV27	TRBJ2-7	CASGGSSYEQYF